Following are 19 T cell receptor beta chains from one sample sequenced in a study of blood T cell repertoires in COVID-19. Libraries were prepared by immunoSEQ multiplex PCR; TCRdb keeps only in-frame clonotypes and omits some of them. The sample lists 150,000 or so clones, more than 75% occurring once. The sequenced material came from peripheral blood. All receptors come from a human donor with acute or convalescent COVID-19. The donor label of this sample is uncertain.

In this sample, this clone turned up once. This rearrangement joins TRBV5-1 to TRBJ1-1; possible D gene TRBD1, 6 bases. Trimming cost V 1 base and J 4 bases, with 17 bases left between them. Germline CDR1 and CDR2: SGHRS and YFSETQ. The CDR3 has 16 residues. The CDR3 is CASSLQGTARGTEAFF. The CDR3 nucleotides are TGCGCCAGCAGCTTGCAGGGGACCGCTCGGGGCACTGAAGCTTTCTTT.

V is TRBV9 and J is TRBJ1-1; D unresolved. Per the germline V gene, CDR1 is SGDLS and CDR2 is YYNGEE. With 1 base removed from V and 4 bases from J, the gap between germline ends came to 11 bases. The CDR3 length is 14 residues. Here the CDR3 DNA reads TGTGCCAGCAGCGTAAATGGAGGGCCCACTGAAGCTTTCTTT. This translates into CASSVNGGPTEAFF.

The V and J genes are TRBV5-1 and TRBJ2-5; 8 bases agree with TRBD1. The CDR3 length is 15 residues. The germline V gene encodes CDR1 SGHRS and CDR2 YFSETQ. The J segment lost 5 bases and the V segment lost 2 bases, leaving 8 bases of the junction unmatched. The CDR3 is CASSFQQGDGETQYF. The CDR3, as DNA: TGCGCCAGCAGCTTTCAACAGGGGGATGGGGAGACCCAGTACTTC.

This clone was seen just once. The CDR3 nucleotides read TGTGCCAGCTCCCAGGGTATAGGGACTGAAGCTTTCTTT. It specifies CASSQGIGTEAFF. The chain is built from TRBV7-3 and TRBJ1-1, with a possible D match to TRBD1 (5 bases). Trimming left V 8 bases short and J 5 bases short, with 15 bases between. Germline V CDR1 and CDR2: SGHTA, FQGTGA. This CDR3 region has 13 residues.

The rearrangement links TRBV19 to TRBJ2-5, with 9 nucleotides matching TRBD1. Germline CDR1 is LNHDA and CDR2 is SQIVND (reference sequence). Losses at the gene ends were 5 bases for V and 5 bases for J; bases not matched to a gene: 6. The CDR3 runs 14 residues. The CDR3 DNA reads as TGTGCCAGTAGTGTACAGGGGGCGCGGGAGACCCAGTACTTC. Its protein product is CASSVQGARETQYF.

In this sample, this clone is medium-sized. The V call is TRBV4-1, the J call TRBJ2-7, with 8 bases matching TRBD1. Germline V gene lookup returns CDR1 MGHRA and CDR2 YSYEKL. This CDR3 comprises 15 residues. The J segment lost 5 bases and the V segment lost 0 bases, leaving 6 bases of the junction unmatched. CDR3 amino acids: CASSQDPQGAHEQYF. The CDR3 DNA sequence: TGCGCCAGCAGCCAAGATCCCCAGGGGGCCCACGAGCAGTACTTC.

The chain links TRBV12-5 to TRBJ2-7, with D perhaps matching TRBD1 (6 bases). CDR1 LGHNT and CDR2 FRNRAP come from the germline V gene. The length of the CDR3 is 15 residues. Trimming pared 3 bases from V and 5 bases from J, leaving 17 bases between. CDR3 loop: CASGLHRNRDNEQYF. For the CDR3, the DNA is TGTGCTAGTGGTTTACACCGTAACAGGGATAACGAGCAGTACTTC.

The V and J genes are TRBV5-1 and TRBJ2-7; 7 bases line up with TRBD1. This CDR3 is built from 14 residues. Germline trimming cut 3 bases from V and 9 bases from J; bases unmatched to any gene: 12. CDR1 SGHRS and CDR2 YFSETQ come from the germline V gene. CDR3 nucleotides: TGCGCCAGCAGCTCCACAGGGGAACTTAGGTGGCAGTACTTC. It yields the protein CASSSTGELRWQYF.

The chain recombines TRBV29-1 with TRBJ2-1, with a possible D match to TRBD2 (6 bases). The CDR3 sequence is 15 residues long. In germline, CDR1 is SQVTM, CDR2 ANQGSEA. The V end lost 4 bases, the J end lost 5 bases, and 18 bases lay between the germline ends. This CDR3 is CSVATPGRPDNEQFF. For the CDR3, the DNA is TGCAGCGTTGCAACCCCGGGGAGGCCAGACAATGAGCAGTTCTTC.

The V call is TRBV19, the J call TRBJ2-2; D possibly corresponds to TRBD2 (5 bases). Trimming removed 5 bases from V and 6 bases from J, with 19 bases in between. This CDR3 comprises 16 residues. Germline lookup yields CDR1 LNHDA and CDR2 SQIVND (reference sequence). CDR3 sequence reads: CASSPPGVGGSGELFF. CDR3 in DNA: TGTGCCAGTAGTCCCCCCGGGGTCGGTGGTTCCGGGGAGCTGTTTTTT.

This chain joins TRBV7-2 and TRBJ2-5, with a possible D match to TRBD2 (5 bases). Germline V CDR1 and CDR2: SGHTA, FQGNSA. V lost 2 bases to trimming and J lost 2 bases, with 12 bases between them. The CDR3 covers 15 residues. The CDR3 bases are TGTGCCAGCAGCTTAATGCTGAGGAGGCAAGAGACCCAGTACTTC. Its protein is CASSLMLRRQETQYF.

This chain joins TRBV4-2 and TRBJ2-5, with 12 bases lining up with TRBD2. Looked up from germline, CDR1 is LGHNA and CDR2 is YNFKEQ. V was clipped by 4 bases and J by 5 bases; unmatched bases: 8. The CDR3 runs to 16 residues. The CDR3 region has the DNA TGTGCCAGCAGCCCCCGGACTAGCGGGGCATCGGAGACCCAGTACTTC. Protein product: CASSPRTSGASETQYF.

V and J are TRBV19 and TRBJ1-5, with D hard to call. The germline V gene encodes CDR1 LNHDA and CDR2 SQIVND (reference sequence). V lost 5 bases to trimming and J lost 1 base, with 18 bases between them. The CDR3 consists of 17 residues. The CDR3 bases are TGTGCCAGTAGTCCCCTAACCGTAGGCGGGAGCAATCAGCCCCAGCATTTT. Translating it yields CASSPLTVGGSNQPQHF.

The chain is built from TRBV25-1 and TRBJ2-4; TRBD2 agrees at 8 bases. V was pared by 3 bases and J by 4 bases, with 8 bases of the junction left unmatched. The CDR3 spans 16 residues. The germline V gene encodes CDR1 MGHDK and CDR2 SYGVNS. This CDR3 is CASSEVRGARKNIQYF. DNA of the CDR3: TGTGCCAGCAGTGAGGTGCGGGGGGCGAGGAAAAACATTCAGTACTTC.

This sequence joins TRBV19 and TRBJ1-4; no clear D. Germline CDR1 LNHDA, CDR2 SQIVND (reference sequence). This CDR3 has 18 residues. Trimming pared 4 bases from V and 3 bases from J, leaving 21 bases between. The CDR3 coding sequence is TGTGCCAGTAGTAGGTTGGAGGGAGGAGGAGAAGCTAATGAAAAACTGTTTTTT. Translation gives CASSRLEGGGEANEKLFF. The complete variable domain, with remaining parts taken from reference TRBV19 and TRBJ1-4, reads DGGITQSPKYLFRKEGQNVTLSCEQNLNHDAMYWYRQDPGQGLRLIYYSQIVNDFQKGDIAEGYSVSREKKESFPLTVTSAQKNPTAFYLCASSRLEGGGEANEKLFFGSGTQLSVL.

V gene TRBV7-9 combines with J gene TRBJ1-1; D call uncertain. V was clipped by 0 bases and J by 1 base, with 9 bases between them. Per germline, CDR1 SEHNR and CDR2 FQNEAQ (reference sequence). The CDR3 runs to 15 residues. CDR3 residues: CASSLAEYKNTEAFF. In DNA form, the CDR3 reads TGTGCCAGCAGCTTAGCAGAGTATAAGAACACTGAAGCTTTCTTT.

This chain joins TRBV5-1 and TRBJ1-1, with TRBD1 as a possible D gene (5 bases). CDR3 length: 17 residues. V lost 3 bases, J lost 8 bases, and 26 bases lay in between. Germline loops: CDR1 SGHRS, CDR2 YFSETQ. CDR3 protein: CASSSDTSHQPVREAFF. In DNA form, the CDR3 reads TGCGCCAGCAGCTCGGACACCAGCCACCAGCCGGTAAGGGAAGCTTTCTTT.

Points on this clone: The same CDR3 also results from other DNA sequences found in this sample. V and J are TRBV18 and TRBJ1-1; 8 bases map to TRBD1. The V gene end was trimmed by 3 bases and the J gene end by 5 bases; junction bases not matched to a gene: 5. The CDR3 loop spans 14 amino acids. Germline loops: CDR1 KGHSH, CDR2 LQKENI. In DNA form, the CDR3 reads TGTGCCAGCTCACCGCAGGGGGCGCGAACTGAAGCTTTCTTT. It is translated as CASSPQGARTEAFF.

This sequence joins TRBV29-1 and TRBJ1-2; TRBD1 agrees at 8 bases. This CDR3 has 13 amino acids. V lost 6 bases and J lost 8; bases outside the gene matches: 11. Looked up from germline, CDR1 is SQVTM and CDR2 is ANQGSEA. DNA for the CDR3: TGCAGCGTATTAGGACAGGGCTTAGGAGGCTACACCTTC. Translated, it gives CSVLGQGLGGYTF.